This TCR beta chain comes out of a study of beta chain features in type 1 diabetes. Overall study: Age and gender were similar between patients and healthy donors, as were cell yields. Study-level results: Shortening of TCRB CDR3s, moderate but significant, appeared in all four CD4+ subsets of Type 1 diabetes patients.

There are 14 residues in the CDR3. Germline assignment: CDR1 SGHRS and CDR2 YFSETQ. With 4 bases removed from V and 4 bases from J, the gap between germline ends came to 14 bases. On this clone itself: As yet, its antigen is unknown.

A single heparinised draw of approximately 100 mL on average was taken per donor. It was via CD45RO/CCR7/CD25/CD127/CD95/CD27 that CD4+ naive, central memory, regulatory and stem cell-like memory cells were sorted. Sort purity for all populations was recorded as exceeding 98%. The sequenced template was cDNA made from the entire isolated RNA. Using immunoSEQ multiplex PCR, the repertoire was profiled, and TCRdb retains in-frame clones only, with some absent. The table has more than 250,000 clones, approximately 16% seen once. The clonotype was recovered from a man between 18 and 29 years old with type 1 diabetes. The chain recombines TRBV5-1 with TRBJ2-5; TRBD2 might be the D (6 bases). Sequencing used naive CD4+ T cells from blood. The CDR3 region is CASSRGLSVETQYF. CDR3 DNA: TGCGCCAGCAGCAGGGGACTCAGCGTAGAGACCCAGTACTTC.